A selection of T cell receptor beta chains follows, all from one sample in a study of shared clonotypes between healthy human individuals. Clones were read by immunoSEQ multiplex PCR, and TCRdb kept only the in-frame ones, dropping some. The sample carries 600,000 to 750,000 clones, less than 80% recorded once. The sequenced sample consisted of memory CD4+ T cells sorted from blood. The receptors derive from a young woman in good health. Each CDR3 is given with its conserved first and last residue. Fields, in order: V gene, clone size, J gene, D gene, CDR3 DNA, CDR3 protein. The D gene is left open where the match is weak. Clone size, where shown, is once, few, many, or a class for clones that have expanded.

TRBV2,NA,TRBJ1-4,NA,TGTGCCAGCACTATGAATACGAATGAAAAACTGTTTTTT,CASTMNTNEKLFF
TRBV5-1,NA,TRBJ2-5,NA,TGCGCCAGCAGCTTGACGGGGGTGCAGACCTCCTGGTACTTC,CASSLTGVQTSWYF
TRBV7-2,NA,TRBJ1-5,NA,TGTGCCAGCAGCCCGAGGGTCGGTAGCAATCAGCCCCAGCATTTT,CASSPRVGSNQPQHF
TRBV19,NA,TRBJ2-7,TRBD1,TGTGCCAGTATGAAAGGGGGCGGGACAGGGACCTACGAGCAGTACTTC,CASMKGGGTGTYEQYF
TRBV9,NA,TRBJ2-1,TRBD2,TGTGCCAGCAGCGTAGAAGCGGGGCGTGAGCAGTTCTTC,CASSVEAGREQFF
TRBV5-4,NA,TRBJ2-7,TRBD1,TGTGCCAGCAGCCATGGAACAGGGGGCTACGAGCAGTACTTC,CASSHGTGGYEQYF
TRBV11-2,NA,TRBJ1-4,NA,TGTGCCAGCAGCCAAGGAGTGGTGGGGGGTCTGTTTTTT,CASSQGVVGGLFF
TRBV5-5,NA,TRBJ1-2,TRBD1,TGTGCCAGCAGCCAATCAAGACAGGGGAGCTCTGGCTACACCTTC,CASSQSRQGSSGYTF
TRBV7-2,NA,TRBJ2-1,NA,TGTGCCAGCAGCTTAGAGCGGATTGGCGAGCAGTTCTTC,CASSLERIGEQFF
TRBV4-1,NA,TRBJ1-5,NA,TGCGCCAGCAGCCAAGAGTTTCGGAACTGGGTGGTGGGTGAGCCCCAGCATTTT,CASSQEFRNWVVGEPQHF
TRBV10-3,NA,TRBJ2-3,TRBD1,TGTGCCATCAGCAGGGGGGGACAGGGTCCATCAGATACGCAGTATTTT,CAISRGGQGPSDTQYF
TRBV27,NA,TRBJ2-5,NA,TGTGCCAGCAGCCAAACCCCGGCGGTCTCGGAGACCCAGTACTTC,CASSQTPAVSETQYF
TRBV2,NA,TRBJ1-5,TRBD1,TGTGCCAGCAGTGGGGACAGGGAACAGCCCCAGCATTTT,CASSGDREQPQHF
TRBV5-4,many,TRBJ1-2,TRBD1,TGTGCCAGCAGCTTGGACAGGGGAAATGGCTACACCTTC,CASSLDRGNGYTF
TRBV5-1,NA,TRBJ2-5,NA,TGCGCCAGCAGCTCGCTTACAGGTTTTAAAGGGGAGACCCAGTACTTC,CASSSLTGFKGETQYF
TRBV30,NA,TRBJ1-5,TRBD1,TGTGCCTGGAGCCTTTACCCCGGGACAGGGATGGAGCCCCAGCATTTT,CAWSLYPGTGMEPQHF
TRBV7-9,NA,TRBJ2-7,TRBD1,TGTGCCAGCAGCTTTATACAGGGGCAGACCTACGAGCAGTACTTC,CASSFIQGQTYEQYF
TRBV2,NA,TRBJ1-1,NA,TGTGCCAGCAGGGTGTCCGGGAGGTTGAACACTGAAGCTTTCTTT,CASRVSGRLNTEAFF
TRBV18,NA,TRBJ2-2,NA,TGTGCCAGCTCACCTCGGATGGGGTCCACCGGGGAGCTGTTTTTT,CASSPRMGSTGELFF
TRBV28,NA,TRBJ1-2,TRBD1,TGTGCCAGCAGTTCGCCCGGACAGGGGGATTGGCTAGTCTATGGCTACACCTTC,CASSSPGQGDWLVYGYTF
TRBV28,NA,TRBJ2-3,TRBD1,TGTGCCAGCAGTTTAATGGACAGGATCACAGATACGCAGTATTTT,CASSLMDRITDTQYF
TRBV19,NA,TRBJ1-1,NA,TGTGCCAGTAGTTGGCAGATGAACACTGAAGCTTTCTTT,CASSWQMNTEAFF